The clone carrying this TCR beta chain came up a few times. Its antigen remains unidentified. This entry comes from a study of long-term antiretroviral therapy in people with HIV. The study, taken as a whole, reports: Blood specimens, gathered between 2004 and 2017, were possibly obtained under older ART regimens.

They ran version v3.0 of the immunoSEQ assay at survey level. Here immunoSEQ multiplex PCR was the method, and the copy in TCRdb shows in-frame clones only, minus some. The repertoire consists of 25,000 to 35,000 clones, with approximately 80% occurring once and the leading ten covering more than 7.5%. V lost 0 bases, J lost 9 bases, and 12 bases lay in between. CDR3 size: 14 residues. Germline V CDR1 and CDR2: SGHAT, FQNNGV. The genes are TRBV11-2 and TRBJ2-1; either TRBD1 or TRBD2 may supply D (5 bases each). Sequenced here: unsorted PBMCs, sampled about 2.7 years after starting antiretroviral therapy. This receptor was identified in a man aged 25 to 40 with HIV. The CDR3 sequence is CASSLDQRGTEQFF. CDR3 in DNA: TGTGCCAGCAGCTTAGATCAAAGAGGGACTGAGCAGTTCTTC.